This T cell receptor (beta chain) was identified during a study of blood T cell repertoires in COVID-19 (dated by TCRdb to 2018 to 2021). Regarding the research as a whole: The collaborator samples originated in the United States, Italy and Spain and spanned the acute and convalescent phases of COVID-19. The material from the prospective study consisted of cDNA or gDNA derived from T cells, B-cell-depleted T cells, or PBMCs. Deeply sampled blood TCRbeta repertoires from subjects exposed to, actively infected with, or recovered from COVID-19 were included in the dataset. A freely available public database, intended as a resource for researchers studying the immune response to SARS-CoV-2, is where the repertoires were released. The samples were drawn from the first 160 participants of the ongoing ImmuneRACE study and from more than 1,000 subjects provided by 6 global collaborators. A de-identified subject ID, COVID-19 status, age in years and sex were almost always included in the sample metadata. Where available, HLA class I and class II types were obtained from metadata supplied by the sample provider rather than from assay-based typing. The paper as a whole reports these results and caveats: Clinical and demographic metadata were provided uncurated, with the amount varying by source and participant.

The collaborating institutions used their own protocols to collect whole blood in K2EDTA tubes. For TCRbeta analysis, collaborator samples were shipped as frozen whole blood, as isolated PBMCs, or as DNA extracted from either sample type. The CDR1 and CDR2 encoded by the germline V gene are MNHEY and SVGAGI. V drops 1 base and J drops 3 bases, leaving 10 bases in between. There are 14 amino acids in the CDR3, from cysteine to phenylalanine inclusive. Only the CDR3 portion is preserved as DNA: 42 bases, with reading frame beginning at the first base. TCRbeta CDR3 regions were amplified from genomic DNA by means of the immunoSEQ Assay, a bias-controlled multiplex PCR. The study's own analysis went as follows. Within the assay, amplification of reference gene primers was used to estimate how many nucleated cells each sample contained. Sequence reads were collapsed and filtered to measure the absolute abundance of every unique TCRbeta CDR3 rearrangement. For each sample, productive Simpson clonality was calculated by taking the square root of Simpson's diversity index across productive rearrangements. TCRdb took over this immuneACCESS table, retaining in-frame rearrangements with V and J assigned. Such tables are incomplete; in checked studies, under half of the missing clones stem from an unresolved V gene, and the remainder is unexplained. D and trimming were read from the DNA, whereas the V and J calls and clone size are those reported in that table. The sample records 130,000 to 150,000 clones, 88% of which are singletons. 2.3% of the sample goes to the ten largest clones.

In regard to this clone: Its binding antigen is unknown. Nothing much larger sits one base from this clone, and base qualities are not available.

This chain is built from TRBV6-5 and TRBJ2-7; a tentative D match to TRBD1 spans 6 bases. The origin of this receptor is a human donor in a cohort sampled during active COVID-19. Source material: peripheral blood. The CDR3 in this case is CASSYFRGSYEQYF. Read as DNA, the sequence is TGTGCCAGCAGTTACTTCAGGGGTAGCTACGAGCAGTACTTC.